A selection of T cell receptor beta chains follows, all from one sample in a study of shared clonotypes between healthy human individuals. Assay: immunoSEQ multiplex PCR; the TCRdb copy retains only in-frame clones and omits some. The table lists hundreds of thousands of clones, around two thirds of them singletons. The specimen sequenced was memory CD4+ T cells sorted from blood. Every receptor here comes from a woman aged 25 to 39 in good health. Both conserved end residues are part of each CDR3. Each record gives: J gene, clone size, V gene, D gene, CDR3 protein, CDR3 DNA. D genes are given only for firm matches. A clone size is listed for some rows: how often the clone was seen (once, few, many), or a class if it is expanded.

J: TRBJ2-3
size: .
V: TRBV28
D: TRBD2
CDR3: CASSLGLAGDPDTQYF
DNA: TGTGCCAGCAGTTTAGGACTAGCGGGAGATCCAGATACGCAGTATTTT

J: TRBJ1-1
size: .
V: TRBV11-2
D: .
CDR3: CASTHPITGKNTEAFF
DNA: TGTGCCAGCACCCACCCCATAACCGGGAAGAACACTGAAGCTTTCTTT

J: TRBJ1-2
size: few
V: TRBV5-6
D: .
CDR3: CASSLVGGGYGYTF
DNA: TGTGCCAGCAGCTTGGTAGGTGGTGGCTATGGCTACACCTTC

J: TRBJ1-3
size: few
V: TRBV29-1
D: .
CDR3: CSVGGGPRSTIYF
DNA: TGCAGCGTTGGGGGCGGGCCCCGATCCACCATATATTTT

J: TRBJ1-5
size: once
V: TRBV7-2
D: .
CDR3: CASSLGVQGHQPQHF
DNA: TGTGCCAGCAGCTTAGGGGTGCAGGGTCATCAGCCCCAGCATTTT

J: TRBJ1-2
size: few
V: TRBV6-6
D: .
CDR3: CAACCGAGGYTF
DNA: TGTGCCGCCTGTTGCGGGGCAGGGGGCTACACCTTC

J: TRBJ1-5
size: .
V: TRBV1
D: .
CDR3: CTSSNAGGYSNQPQHF
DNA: TGCACCAGCAGCAATGCAGGAGGGTATAGCAATCAGCCCCAGCATTTT

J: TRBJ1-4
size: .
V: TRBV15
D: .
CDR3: CATRGRDFSGNEKLFF
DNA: TGTGCCACCAGAGGCAGGGATTTTAGCGGGAATGAAAAACTGTTTTTT

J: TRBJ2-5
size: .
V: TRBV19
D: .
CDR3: CASSIALLQNSQETQYF
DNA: TGTGCCAGTAGTATAGCGTTGTTACAGAATTCTCAAGAGACCCAGTACTTC

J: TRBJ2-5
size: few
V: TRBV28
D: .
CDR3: CASSLNEERQTQYF
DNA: TGTGCCAGCAGTCTAAATGAAGAGCGGCAGACCCAGTACTTC

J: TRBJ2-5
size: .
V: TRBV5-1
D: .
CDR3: CASMAGRVGETQYF
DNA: TGCGCCAGCATGGCCGGGAGAGTGGGTGAGACCCAGTACTTC

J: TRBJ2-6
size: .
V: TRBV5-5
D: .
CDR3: CATSLSRAKSGANVLTF
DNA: TGTGCCACCTCCCTGTCCCGGGCCAAATCTGGGGCCAACGTCCTGACTTTC

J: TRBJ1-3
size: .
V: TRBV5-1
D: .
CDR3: CASSPGTDGNTIYF
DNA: TGCGCCAGCAGCCCTGGGACCGATGGAAACACCATATATTTT

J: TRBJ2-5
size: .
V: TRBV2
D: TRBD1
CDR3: CASSDPRQGETQYF
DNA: TGTGCCAGCAGTGACCCCCGACAGGGTGAGACCCAGTACTTC

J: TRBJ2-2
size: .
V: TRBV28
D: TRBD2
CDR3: CASRTLIAGEGTGELFF
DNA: TGTGCCAGCAGGACGCTGATAGCGGGAGAGGGTACCGGGGAGCTGTTTTTT

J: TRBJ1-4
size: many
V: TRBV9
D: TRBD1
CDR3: CASSPRTGVEKLFF
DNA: TGTGCCAGCAGCCCAAGGACAGGGGTCGAAAAACTGTTTTTT

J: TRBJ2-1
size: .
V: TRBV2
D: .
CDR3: CASSVRGSEQFF
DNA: TGTGCCAGCAGTGTGAGGGGATCTGAGCAGTTCTTC

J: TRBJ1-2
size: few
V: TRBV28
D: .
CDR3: CASSFGSYGYTF
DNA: TGTGCCAGCAGTTTCGGGAGCTATGGCTACACCTTC

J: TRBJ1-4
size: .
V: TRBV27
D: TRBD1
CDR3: CASSSQGLRGEKLFF
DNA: TGTGCCAGCAGCTCACAGGGGCTTAGGGGTGAAAAACTGTTTTTT

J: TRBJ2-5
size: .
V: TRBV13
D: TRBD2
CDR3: CASSSTSGQETQYF
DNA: TGTGCCAGCAGCTCTACTAGCGGACAAGAGACCCAGTACTTC

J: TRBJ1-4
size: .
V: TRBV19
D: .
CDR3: CASSILPGAGQEKLFF
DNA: TGTGCCAGTAGTATCCTTCCGGGGGCGGGACAAGAAAAACTGTTTTTT

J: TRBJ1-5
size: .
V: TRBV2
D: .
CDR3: CASNKGPEPQHF
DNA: TGTGCCAGCAATAAGGGGCCTGAGCCCCAGCATTTT

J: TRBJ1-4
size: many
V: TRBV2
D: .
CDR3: CASMRDNNEKLFF
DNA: TGTGCCAGCATGAGGGACAACAATGAAAAACTGTTTTTT

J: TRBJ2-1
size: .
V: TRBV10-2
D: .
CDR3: CASSEVGSGSGEQFF
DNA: TGCGCCAGCAGTGAGGTCGGGAGTGGGTCCGGGGAGCAGTTCTTC

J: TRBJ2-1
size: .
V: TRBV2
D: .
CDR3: CASTMTGSGSEQFF
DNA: TGTGCCAGCACTATGACTGGGTCAGGGAGTGAGCAGTTCTTC

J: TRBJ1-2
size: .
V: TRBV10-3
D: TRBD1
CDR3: CASMMGQGGGYTF
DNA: TGTGCCTCGATGATGGGACAGGGGGGTGGCTACACCTTC

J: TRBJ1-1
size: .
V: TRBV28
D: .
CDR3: CASSDWRNTEAFF
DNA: TGTGCCAGCAGTGATTGGCGGAACACTGAAGCTTTCTTT

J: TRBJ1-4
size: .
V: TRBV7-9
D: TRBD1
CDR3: CASSHGTGANEKLFF
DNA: TGTGCCAGCAGCCACGGGACAGGGGCTAATGAAAAACTGTTTTTT

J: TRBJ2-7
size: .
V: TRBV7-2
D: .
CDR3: CASSLTAYEQYF
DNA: TGTGCCAGCAGCTTAACCGCCTACGAGCAGTACTTC

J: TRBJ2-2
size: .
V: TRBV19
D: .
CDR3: CASSIDLPGRTPGELFF
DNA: TGTGCCAGTAGTATAGATCTACCGGGACGGACCCCCGGGGAGCTGTTTTTT

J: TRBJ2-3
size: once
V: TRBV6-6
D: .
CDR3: CASSYSDQTDTQYF
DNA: TGTGCCAGCAGTTACTCGGACCAAACAGATACGCAGTATTTT

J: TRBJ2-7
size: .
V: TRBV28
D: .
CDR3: CASSQASPREQYF
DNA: TGTGCCAGCAGCCAAGCGTCCCCTCGCGAGCAGTACTTC

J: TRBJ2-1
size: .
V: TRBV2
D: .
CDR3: CASSERVYNEQFF
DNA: TGTGCCAGCAGTGAGCGGGTCTACAATGAGCAGTTCTTC

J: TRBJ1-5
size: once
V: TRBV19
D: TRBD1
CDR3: CASSPGTGYQPQHF
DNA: TGTGCCAGTAGTCCAGGGACAGGCTATCAGCCCCAGCATTTT

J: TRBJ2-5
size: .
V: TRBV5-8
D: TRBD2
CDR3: CASSFQAGGAETQYF
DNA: TGTGCCAGCAGCTTCCAGGCGGGAGGGGCGGAGACCCAGTACTTC

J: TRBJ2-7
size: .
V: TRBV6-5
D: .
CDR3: CASSYGSSATYEQYF
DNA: TGTGCCAGCAGTTACGGTTCTAGCGCTACCTACGAGCAGTACTTC

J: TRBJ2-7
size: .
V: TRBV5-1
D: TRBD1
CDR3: CASSKGTGSLEQYF
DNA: TGCGCCAGCAGCAAGGGGACAGGCTCTCTCGAGCAGTACTTC

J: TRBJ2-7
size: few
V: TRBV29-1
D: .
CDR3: CSVEDLQGKQYF
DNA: TGCAGCGTTGAAGATCTGCAGGGGAAGCAGTACTTC

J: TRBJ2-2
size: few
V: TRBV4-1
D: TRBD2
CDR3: CASSQTGLGIGELFF
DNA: TGCGCCAGCAGCCAGACGGGACTAGGCATCGGGGAGCTGTTTTTT

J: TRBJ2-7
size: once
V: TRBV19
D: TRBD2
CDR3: CASSMSLAGDYYEQYF
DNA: TGTGCCAGTAGTATGAGCCTAGCGGGAGACTACTACGAGCAGTACTTC

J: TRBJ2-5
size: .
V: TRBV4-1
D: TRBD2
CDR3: CASSQRLAEQETQYF
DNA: TGCGCCAGCAGCCAGAGACTAGCGGAACAAGAGACCCAGTACTTC

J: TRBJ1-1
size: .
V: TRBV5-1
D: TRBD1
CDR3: CASSSGTGGLWAFF
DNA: TGCGCCAGCTCCTCCGGAACAGGGGGCCTGTGGGCTTTCTTT

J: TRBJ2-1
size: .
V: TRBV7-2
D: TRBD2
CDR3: CASSPWTSVYNEQFF
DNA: TGTGCCAGCAGCCCCTGGACTAGCGTCTACAATGAGCAGTTCTTC

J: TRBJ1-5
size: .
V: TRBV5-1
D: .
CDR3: CASSLGSTGNQPQHF
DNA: TGCGCCAGCAGTTTGGGATCCACGGGCAATCAGCCCCAGCATTTT

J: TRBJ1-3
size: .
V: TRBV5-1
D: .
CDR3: CASSLNIGRSGNTIYF
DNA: TGCGCCAGCAGCTTGAACATCGGGCGCTCTGGAAACACCATATATTTT